Sequencing of this T cell receptor beta chain was carried out in a study of blood T cell repertoires in COVID-19 (dated by TCRdb to 2020 to 2022). Looking at the study overall: Samples from collaborators originated in the United States, Italy and Spain and spanned both the acute and convalescent phases of COVID-19. The material from the prospective study consisted of cDNA or gDNA derived from T cells, B-cell-depleted T cells, or PBMCs. The dataset comprised deeply sampled blood TCRbeta repertoires from subjects exposed to, actively infected with, or recovered from COVID-19. A freely available public database, intended as a resource for researchers studying the immune response to SARS-CoV-2, is where the repertoires were released. Samples were obtained from the ongoing ImmuneRACE study (first 160 participants) and from over 1,000 subjects provided by 6 global collaborators. A de-identified subject ID, COVID-19 status, age in years and sex were almost always included in the sample metadata. Where HLA class I and class II types were available, the types were taken from metadata supplied by the sample provider, not from assay-based typing.

Participants in the prospective study were aged roughly 18 to 100 years, lived in some 24 United States geographic areas, and enrolled through a virtual design. Cohort assignment in the prospective study relied on participant-reported clinical history from a screening survey and a study questionnaire. Exposed participants had been in contact with someone with a PCR-confirmed or clinician-diagnosed COVID-19 case within 2 weeks of study entry. Each participant in the prospective study had whole blood, serum and a nasopharyngeal or oropharyngeal swab collected by mobile phlebotomists. Prospective study participants could optionally give additional blood draws and questionnaires over a roughly two-month period. Blood samples from the prospective study were shipped frozen or at room temperature prior to DNA extraction. Findings and caveats that apply to the study as a whole: Clinical and demographic metadata were provided uncurated, with the amount varying by source and participant.

TCRbeta CDR3 regions were amplified from genomic DNA by means of the immunoSEQ Assay, a bias-controlled multiplex PCR. In the source study's methods: The number of nucleated cells in each sample was estimated by amplification of reference gene primers within the assay. To quantify the absolute abundance of each unique TCRbeta CDR3 rearrangement, sequence reads were collapsed and filtered. For each sample, productive Simpson clonality was calculated as the square root of Simpson's diversity index over productive rearrangements. TCRdb re-hosts the immuneACCESS table, in-frame sequences only. Its copies lack some clones; in the studies checked, an unresolved V gene accounts for under half of them, and the cause for the rest is not known. D and trimming come from the DNA, and the V and J calls and clone size come from that table. Counted in this sample were some 340,000 clones; more than 90% of them appeared once. The top ten constitute less than 4% of the sample.

Points on this clone: The clone's antigen remains unknown. Base-call qualities are not available, and no considerably larger clone is one nucleotide away.

The TCR sequence derives from a woman aged 25 to 45 who had been exposed to COVID-19. Sequencing used PBMCs or T cells enriched from blood (not recorded which).

The DNA sequence reads TGCGCCAGCAGCTTGGGAGGGGGGGCCGGTGAAAAACTGTTTTTT. This gives the protein CASSLGGGAGEKLFF. Recombination linked TRBV5-1 to TRBJ1-4; the D gene is perhaps TRBD1, on 6 matching bases. From its cysteine to its phenylalanine, the CDR3 spans 15 amino acids. Of the read, only the CDR3 DNA is kept; its 45 bases are in frame from base 1. Trimming costs V 0 bases and J 7 bases, and their ends lie 13 bases apart. From a lookup of the germline V gene, CDR1 and CDR2 are SGHRS and YFSETQ.